The T cell receptor beta chain described here comes from a study of blood T cell repertoires in COVID-19 (dated by TCRdb to 2020 to 2022). Broadly, across the study: Samples covering the acute and convalescent phases of COVID-19 were provided by collaborators in the United States, Italy and Spain. Samples were obtained from the ongoing ImmuneRACE study (first 160 participants) and from 1,000 to 1,500 subjects provided by 6 global collaborators. The prospective study material was composed of cDNA or gDNA derived from T cells, B-cell-depleted T cells, or PBMCs. The repertoires were made available in a free public database intended to serve as a resource for research on the immune response to SARS-CoV-2. The sample metadata nearly always contained a de-identified subject ID, COVID-19 status, age in years and sex. Where available, HLA class I and class II types were obtained from metadata supplied by the sample provider rather than from assay-based typing. Deeply sampled blood TCRbeta repertoires from subjects exposed to, actively infected with, or recovered from COVID-19 were included in the dataset.

Summary of the overall study and its limitations: The quantity of clinical and demographic metadata differed by source and by participant and was supplied without curation.

A word on this clone: Its binding antigen is unknown. Per-nucleotide qualities are absent, and no much larger clonotype sits a single base away.

The immunoSEQ Assay, a bias-controlled multiplex PCR, was used to amplify TCRbeta CDR3 regions from genomic DNA. The source study handled its data this way. Within the assay, amplification of reference gene primers was used to estimate how many nucleated cells each sample contained. Sequence reads were collapsed and filtered to measure the absolute abundance of every unique TCRbeta CDR3 rearrangement. For each sample, productive Simpson clonality was calculated by taking the square root of Simpson's diversity index across productive rearrangements. TCRdb stores this immuneACCESS table with in-frame sequences only. Part of the clones is absent; in the studies checked, under half of the shortfall reflects unresolved V genes, and no reason is known for the rest. V and J calls and clone size are copied from that table; D and trimming were computed from the DNA. Present in this sample are about 40,000 clones, about nine tenths of which were seen just once. Around 10% of the sample goes to the ten largest clones.

Collaborating institutions collected whole blood in K2EDTA tubes following their own protocols. For TCRbeta analysis, collaborator samples were shipped as frozen whole blood, as isolated PBMCs, or as DNA extracted from either sample type. The CDR3, cysteine through phenylalanine, is 14 amino acids long. Just the 42-base CDR3 DNA is kept, in frame starting at base 1. Relative to germline, V is 1 base shorter and J is 2 bases shorter, with 9 bases between their ends. Via the germline V gene, CDR1 is SGHAT and CDR2 FQNNGV. The clonotype comes from an elderly woman with active COVID-19. The rearrangement combines TRBV11-2 with TRBJ2-7; the best D guess is TRBD2, with 6 bases matching. Sequencing was done on a sample of peripheral blood. The DNA sequence is given as TGTGCCAGCAGCTTAGTCCCGGGGGCCTACGAGCAGTACTTC. This encodes CASSLVPGAYEQYF.